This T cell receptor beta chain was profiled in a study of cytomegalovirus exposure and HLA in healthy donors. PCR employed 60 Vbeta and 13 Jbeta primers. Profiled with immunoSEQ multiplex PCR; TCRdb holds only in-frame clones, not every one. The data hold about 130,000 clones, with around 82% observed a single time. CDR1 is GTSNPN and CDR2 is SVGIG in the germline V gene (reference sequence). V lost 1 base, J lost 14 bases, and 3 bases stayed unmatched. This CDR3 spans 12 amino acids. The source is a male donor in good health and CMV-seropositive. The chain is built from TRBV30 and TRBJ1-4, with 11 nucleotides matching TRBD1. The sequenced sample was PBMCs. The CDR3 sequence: CAWSGGQGALFF. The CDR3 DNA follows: TGTGCCTGGAGTGGAGGACAGGGGGCTCTGTTTTTT.